This record concerns one T cell receptor (beta chain) sequence. CDR1 is LGHDT and CDR2 is YNNKEL in the germline V gene (reference sequence). The CDR3 loop spans 14 amino acids. V shed 0 bases and J shed 1 base, with 4 bases lying between them. This table comes from immunoSEQ multiplex PCR, and its TCRdb copy is limited to in-frame clones, with some not included. This repertoire shows some 150,000 clones, more than 75% found once; its top ten account for about 5%. This record belongs to a study of blood T cell repertoires in COVID-19. On the study more broadly: Collection of acute and convalescent COVID-19 samples took place in the United States, Italy and Spain.

Sequences were obtained from peripheral blood. The rearrangement joins TRBV3-1 (or the pseudogene TRBV3-2) to TRBJ1-5; D is unresolved. This clonotype was obtained from a human donor in a cohort sampled during active COVID-19. This chain's CDR3 is CASSQDQSNQPQHF. For the CDR3, the DNA is TGTGCCAGCAGCCAAGACCAGAGCAATCAGCCCCAGCATTTT.